Below are 14 T cell receptor beta chains sequenced from a single sample in a study of blood T cell repertoires in COVID-19. The method was immunoSEQ multiplex PCR; TCRdb's version includes in-frame clones alone and lacks a portion of them. The sample has around 110,000 clones, about 82% seen once. The source material was peripheral blood. The receptors here all came from a man at least 80 years old with COVID-19, enrolled during active disease.

The chain joins TRBV7-9 to TRBJ2-1; maybe TRBD2 (7 bases). Deletions cut 7 bases from V and 10 bases from J, with 23 bases between. Germline V CDR1 and CDR2: SEHNR, FQNEAQ (reference sequence). The CDR3 is 15 amino acids. CDR3 in amino acids: CASIPAGRGGSEQFF. In DNA, the CDR3 is TGTGCCAGCATCCCCGCGGGGAGGGGGGGATCCGAGCAGTTCTTC.

V usage is TRBV7-2 and J usage is TRBJ2-5; the match to TRBD2 covers 10 bases. This CDR3 has 16 amino acids. CDR1 and CDR2 (germline): SGHTA, FQGNSA. The trim removed 3 bases at V and 6 bases at J, leaving 10 bases unmatched. For the CDR3, the DNA is TGTGCCAGCAGCTTGGGGGGGATAGCGGGAGGAAAGACCCAGTACTTC. Protein sequence: CASSLGGIAGGKTQYF.

This clone has just a few counts. The V and J genes are TRBV28 and TRBJ1-1; 8 bases are shared with TRBD1. J lost 3 bases, V lost 7 bases, and 10 bases had no gene match. This CDR3 contains 15 residues. Germline CDR1 and CDR2: MDHEN and SYDVKM. In DNA, the CDR3 is TGTGCCAGCACCCAGGGGGCGTCCTCGGACACTGAAGCTTTCTTT. Translating gives CASTQGASSDTEAFF.

The V call is TRBV5-1, the J call TRBJ1-2, with D tentatively TRBD1 (6 bases). There are 15 residues in the CDR3. The V end was cut by 1 base, the J end by 5 bases, with 15 bases between. The germline V gene encodes CDR1 SGHRS and CDR2 YFSETQ. CDR3 DNA sequence: TGCGCCAGCAGCTTGTTTGGGGGCGCCTTGTATGGCTACACCTTC. It specifies CASSLFGGALYGYTF.

This chain's CDR3 is CASSAPPEPNQPQHF. The CDR3 DNA is TGTGCCAGCAGCGCCCCCCCAGAACCCAATCAGCCCCAGCATTTT. V and J are TRBV28 and TRBJ1-5; D gene unclear. The CDR3 loop spans 15 amino acids. Trimming took 6 bases from V and 3 from J, leaving 15 bases between them. Germline V lookup: CDR1 MDHEN, CDR2 SYDVKM.

The chain carries TRBV18 and TRBJ2-1, with D perhaps TRBD2 (5 bases). V lost 0 bases to trimming and J lost 5 bases, with 8 bases between them. The germline gives CDR1 KGHSH, CDR2 LQKENI. This CDR3 region has 14 residues. CDR3 in amino acids: CASSPPSGDNEQFF. CDR3 nucleotide sequence: TGTGCCAGCTCACCACCCAGCGGCGACAATGAGCAGTTCTTC.

The gene calls are TRBV15 and TRBJ2-2; 7 bases are a match to TRBD1. CDR3 length equals 16 residues. V lost 3 bases to trimming and J lost 4 bases; unmatched junction nucleotides: 8. Germline CDR1 LNHNV, CDR2 YYDKDF (reference sequence). The CDR3 sequence is CATSSYTGDGTGELFF. CDR3 nucleotide sequence: TGTGCCACCAGCAGTTATACAGGGGACGGCACCGGGGAGCTGTTTTTT.

Here the CDR3 reads CASSVQQGYEQYF. The DNA of the CDR3 is TGTGCCAGCAGCGTTCAACAGGGGTACGAGCAGTACTTC. The rearrangement uses TRBV9 and TRBJ2-7, with 7 bases aligning to TRBD1. The V and J ends lost 2 bases and 4 bases, in that order; junction bases with no gene match: 3. The CDR3 is 13 residues long. The V gene's germline CDR1 is SGDLS and CDR2 YYNGEE.

The CDR3 DNA reads as TGTGCCAGCACCAGGGGGGTTGCAACTAATGAAAAACTGTTTTTT. Its translation: CASTRGVATNEKLFF. This chain connects TRBV28 to TRBJ1-4; 7 positions match TRBD1. This CDR3 is 15 amino acids long. J gave up 0 bases and V 7 bases, and 5 bases lay outside the gene matches. Germline values: CDR1 MDHEN, CDR2 SYDVKM.

The chain combines TRBV10-3 with TRBJ2-3; 12 bases are a match to TRBD2. The CDR3 consists of 21 residues. The J segment lost 2 bases and the V segment lost 0 bases, leaving 15 bases of the junction unmatched. Germline CDR1 reads ENHRY; CDR2 reads SYGVKD. CDR3 residues: CAISESDAGTSGWLLTDTQYF. CDR3 in DNA: TGTGCCATCAGTGAGTCCGACGCCGGGACTAGCGGGTGGCTCCTCACAGATACGCAGTATTTT.

This chain joins TRBV28 and TRBJ2-3; 14 nucleotides match TRBD2. Germline V lookup: CDR1 MDHEN, CDR2 SYDVKM. The CDR3 totals 19 residues. The V segment lost 8 bases and the J segment 3 bases; nucleotides outside the gene matches: 16. CDR3 nucleotide sequence: TGTGCCAGCCTGGGGACTAGCGGGAGTGGGCCCTCTAGGACAGATACGCAGTATTTT. Translating it yields CASLGTSGSGPSRTDTQYF.

The genes are TRBV6-5 and TRBJ1-1; TRBD1 aligns across 9 bases. The trim removed 5 bases at V and 5 bases at J, leaving 6 bases unmatched. The CDR3 consists of 14 residues. Per germline, CDR1 MNHEY and CDR2 SVGAGI. CDR3 region: CASSKTGGATEAFF. The CDR3 nucleotides are TGTGCCAGCAGTAAGACAGGGGGGGCAACTGAAGCTTTCTTT.

This chain links TRBV7-2 with TRBJ1-6, with D perhaps TRBD1 (6 bases). Trimming removed 2 bases from V and 11 bases from J, with 16 bases in between. This CDR3 region has 15 residues. Germline CDR1 and CDR2: SGHTA and FQGNSA. CDR3 bases: TGTGCCAGCAGCTTAACGTTTCGGGGGGCAGCACCCCTCCACTTT. Translated: CASSLTFRGAAPLHF.

The sample holds a few counts of this clone. The rearrangement uses TRBV6-6 and TRBJ1-5, with 7 bases matching TRBD1. V trimming: 3 bases; J trimming: 4 bases; junction bases outside the gene matches: 3. The CDR3 totals 14 residues. The germline CDR1 and CDR2 sequences are MNHNY and SVGAGI (reference sequence). For the CDR3, the DNA is TGTGCCAGCAGTTATGGGACAGAGAATCAGCCCCAGCATTTT. Residues: CASSYGTENQPQHF.